This T cell receptor beta chain was recovered during a study of cytomegalovirus exposure and HLA in healthy donors. Study overall: Early on, a data release was issued that held tens of millions of unique TCRs from HLA-typed donors.

In the PCR, 60 Vbeta and 13 Jbeta primers were used. The protocol was immunoSEQ multiplex PCR, while the TCRdb copy is restricted to in-frame clones and leaves out a portion. Found here are some 140,000 clones, roughly 85% of them singletons; the top ten hold approximately 6.2%. The CDR3 sequence is 17 residues long. Germline V CDR1 and CDR2: SGHVS, FNYEAQ. The V gene is TRBV7-6, the J gene TRBJ2-5; 11 nucleotides match TRBD2. The J call is uncertain, as TRBJ2-7 better fits the DNA end. Sequenced input: PBMCs. The sequence derives from a man aged 35 to 55 in good health and CMV-seropositive. Here the CDR3 reads CASSLTSGRPLGDEQYF. CDR3 DNA: TGTGCCAGCAGCTTAACTAGCGGGAGACCCCTCGGGGACGAGCAGTACTTC.